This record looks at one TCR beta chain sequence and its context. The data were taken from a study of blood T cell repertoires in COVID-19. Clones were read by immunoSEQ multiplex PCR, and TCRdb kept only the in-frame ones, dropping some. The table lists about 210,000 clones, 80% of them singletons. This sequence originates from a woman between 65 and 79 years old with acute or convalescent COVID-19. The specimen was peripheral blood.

CDR3 nucleotides: TGTGCCAGCAGCTTCTGGACACCCTTGGGTGGCTACACCTTC. Protein sequence: CASSFWTPLGGYTF. V and J are TRBV7-3 and TRBJ1-2; perhaps TRBD1 as D (5 bases). V was clipped by 3 bases and J by 7 bases, with 15 bases between them. Germline values: CDR1 SGHTA, CDR2 FQGTGA. This CDR3 has 14 amino acids.